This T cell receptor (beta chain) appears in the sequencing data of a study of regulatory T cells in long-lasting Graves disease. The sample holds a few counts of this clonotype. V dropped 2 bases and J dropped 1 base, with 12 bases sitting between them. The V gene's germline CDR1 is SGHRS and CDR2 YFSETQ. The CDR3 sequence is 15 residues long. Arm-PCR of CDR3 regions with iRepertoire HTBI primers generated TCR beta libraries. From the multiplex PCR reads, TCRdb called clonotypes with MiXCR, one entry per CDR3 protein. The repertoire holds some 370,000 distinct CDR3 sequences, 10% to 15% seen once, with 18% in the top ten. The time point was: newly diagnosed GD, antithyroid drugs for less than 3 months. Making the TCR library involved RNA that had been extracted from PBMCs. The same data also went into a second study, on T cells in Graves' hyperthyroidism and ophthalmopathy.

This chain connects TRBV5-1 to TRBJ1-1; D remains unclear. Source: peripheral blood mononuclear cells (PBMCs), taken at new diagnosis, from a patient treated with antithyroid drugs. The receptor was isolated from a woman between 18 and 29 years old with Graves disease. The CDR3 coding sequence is TGCGCCAGCAGCTTACTTTTCGAAGAGAACACTGAAGCTTTCTTT. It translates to CASSLLFEENTEAFF.